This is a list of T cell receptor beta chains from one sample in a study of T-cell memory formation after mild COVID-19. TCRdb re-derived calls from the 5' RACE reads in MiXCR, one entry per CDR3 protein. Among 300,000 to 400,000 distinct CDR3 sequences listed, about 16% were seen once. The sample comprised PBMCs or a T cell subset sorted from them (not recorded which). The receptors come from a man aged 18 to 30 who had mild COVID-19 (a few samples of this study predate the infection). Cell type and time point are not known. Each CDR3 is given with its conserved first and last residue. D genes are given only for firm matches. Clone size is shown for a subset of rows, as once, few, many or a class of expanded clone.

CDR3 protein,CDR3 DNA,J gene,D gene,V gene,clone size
CASSAPGRGGTGELFF,TGTGCCAGCAGTGCCCCTGGGCGGGGGGGTACTGGAGAGCTGTTTTTT,TRBJ2-2,TRBD2,TRBV12-3/TRBV12-4,NA
CATPGGEQFF,TGTGCCACCCCCGGGGGTGAGCAGTTCTTC,TRBJ2-1,NA,TRBV24-1,many
CASSIESGQGQPQHF,TGTGCCAGTAGTATAGAATCGGGACAGGGCCAGCCCCAGCATTTT,TRBJ1-5,TRBD1,TRBV19,few
CASSLPVRRQETQYF,TGTGCCAGCTCACTCCCGGTAAGGCGGCAGGAGACCCAGTACTTC,TRBJ2-5,NA,TRBV18,NA
CASSFLRGPGNEQFF,TGTGCCAGCAGCTTTTTGCGGGGGCCCGGAAATGAGCAGTTCTTC,TRBJ2-1,NA,TRBV7-3,many
CASSQDPPMDTGELFF,TGCGCCAGCAGCCAAGATCCTCCGATGGACACCGGGGAGCTGTTTTTT,TRBJ2-2,NA,TRBV4-3,NA
CSVAKGRSMNTEAFF,TGCAGCGTTGCCAAGGGTAGGTCCATGAACACTGAAGCTTTCTTT,TRBJ1-1,NA,TRBV29-1,NA
CASTERGGQETQYF,TGTGCCAGCACTGAGAGGGGGGGTCAAGAGACCCAGTACTTC,TRBJ2-5,NA,TRBV7-2,few
CASRRGRHTDTQYF,TGTGCCAGCAGAAGGGGGAGGCACACAGATACGCAGTATTTT,TRBJ2-3,NA,TRBV12-3/TRBV12-4,many
CASSLEPGAYEQYF,TGCGCCAGCAGCTTGGAACCCGGGGCCTACGAGCAGTACTTC,TRBJ2-7,NA,TRBV5-1,NA
CASSPAGTYSPLHF,TGTGCCAGCAGCCCTGCCGGGACGTATTCACCCCTCCACTTT,TRBJ1-6,NA,TRBV5-4,few
CASSVDWTPNTGELFF,TGTGCCAGCAGCGTAGATTGGACACCGAACACCGGGGAGCTGTTTTTT,TRBJ2-2,NA,TRBV9,many
CSVENRGVWETQYF,TGCAGCGTTGAAAACAGGGGAGTGTGGGAGACCCAGTACTTC,TRBJ2-5,TRBD1,TRBV29-1,NA
CASSVAGRGDGNIQYF,TGTGCCAGCAGCGTAGCAGGTCGGGGGGATGGAAACATTCAGTACTTC,TRBJ2-4,TRBD2,TRBV9,few
CATSSDRAGYGYTF,TGCGCCACCTCCTCGGACAGGGCAGGCTATGGCTACACCTTC,TRBJ1-2,TRBD1,TRBV5-1,few
CASSLNRVVFF,TGTGCCAGCAGCTTAAACAGGGTCGTGTTCTTC,TRBJ2-1,NA,TRBV11-2,few
CSVESKTHNEQFF,TGCAGCGTTGAAAGTAAAACCCACAATGAGCAGTTCTTC,TRBJ2-1,NA,TRBV29-1,NA
CASSLNSGGVDTQYF,TGTGCCAGCAGCTTAAATAGCGGGGGAGTAGATACGCAGTATTTT,TRBJ2-3,TRBD2,TRBV7-2,few
CASSAGGPDTQYF,TGTGCCAGCTCGGCGGGGGGACCAGATACGCAGTATTTT,TRBJ2-3,TRBD2,TRBV27,NA
CASSPRPQNTEAFF,TGCGCCAGCAGCCCACGACCGCAGAACACTGAAGCTTTCTTT,TRBJ1-1,NA,TRBV5-1,NA
CASRGLAGANTGELFF,TGTGCCAGCAGGGGGCTGGCGGGCGCGAACACCGGGGAGCTGTTTTTT,TRBJ2-2,NA,TRBV5-6,many
CASRTGQELTYEQYF,TGTGCCAGCAGGACCGGGCAGGAGCTGACCTACGAGCAGTACTTC,TRBJ2-7,NA,TRBV6-5,many
CSAAKTGTGVNIQYF,TGCAGTGCTGCTAAGACCGGGACAGGGGTAAACATTCAGTACTTC,TRBJ2-4,TRBD1,TRBV20-1,NA
CASSLAGASGVETQYF,TGTGCCAGCAGCTTAGCGGGGGCTAGCGGGGTAGAGACCCAGTACTTC,TRBJ2-5,TRBD2,TRBV7-2,NA
CASSSTGGQAGELFF,TGCGCCAGCAGCTCCACAGGGGGCCAGGCCGGGGAGCTGTTTTTT,TRBJ2-2,TRBD1,TRBV5-1,NA
CATSRRQHSGANVLTF,TGTGCCACCAGCAGGCGACAGCATTCTGGGGCCAACGTCCTGACTTTC,TRBJ2-6,NA,TRBV15,NA
CASSPLGWGLDEQFF,TGTGCCAGCAGCCCCCTTGGGTGGGGGCTGGATGAGCAGTTCTTC,TRBJ2-1,NA,TRBV14,many
CASSLSTGNYGYTF,TGTGCCAGCAGCTTAAGTACAGGGAACTATGGCTACACCTTC,TRBJ1-2,NA,TRBV11-2,NA